This T cell receptor (beta chain) was captured by sequencing in a study of blood T cell repertoires in COVID-19. Sequencing was performed with immunoSEQ multiplex PCR; in TCRdb, only in-frame clones are kept and a portion is missing. The data show roughly 200,000 clones, with more than 80% seen just once and more than 5.5% held by the top ten. The ends were cut back, 4 bases at V and 1 base at J, with 10 bases in the middle. The CDR3 is made up of 14 amino acids. The germline gives CDR1 SGHDN, CDR2 FVKESK. Participants, about 18 to 90 years old, spanned approximately 25 US areas. Participants had their cohort set by participant-reported clinical history.

This TCR derives from a middle-aged man who had recovered from COVID-19. The chain employs TRBV14 and TRBJ2-5; D uncertain. The source material was PBMCs or T cells enriched from blood (not recorded which). CDR3 DNA: TGTGCCAGCAGCCTACAGAGAACCCAAGAGACCCAGTACTTC. Protein: CASSLQRTQETQYF.